The clone carrying this TCR beta chain is judged medium-sized (0.01 to 0.1%). This entry belongs to a study of metastatic and nonmetastatic thyroid tumors. In the study overall: The comparison covered peripheral blood and tumor or nodule tissue in malignant and benign thyroid patients.

Thyroid surgery took place with no prior treatment in any patient. MiXCR was used by TCRdb to re-call the PCR reads. The sample records about 20,000 clones, about 11% being singletons. The CDR3 covers 13 residues. The germline gives CDR1 MDHEN, CDR2 SYDVKM. V was trimmed by 2 bases and J by 4 bases, leaving 6 bases between them. Sequencing was done on a sample of blood. The rearrangement uses TRBV28 and TRBJ2-1, with D perhaps matching TRBD2 (5 bases). This receptor was obtained from a female donor with papillary thyroid cancer or a benign thyroid nodule (not recorded which). Some clones in this sample may be carry-over from other donors' samples. The CDR3 sequence: CASSLEGYNEQFF. The DNA of the CDR3 is TGTGCCAGCAGTTTAGAGGGTTACAATGAGCAGTTCTTC.